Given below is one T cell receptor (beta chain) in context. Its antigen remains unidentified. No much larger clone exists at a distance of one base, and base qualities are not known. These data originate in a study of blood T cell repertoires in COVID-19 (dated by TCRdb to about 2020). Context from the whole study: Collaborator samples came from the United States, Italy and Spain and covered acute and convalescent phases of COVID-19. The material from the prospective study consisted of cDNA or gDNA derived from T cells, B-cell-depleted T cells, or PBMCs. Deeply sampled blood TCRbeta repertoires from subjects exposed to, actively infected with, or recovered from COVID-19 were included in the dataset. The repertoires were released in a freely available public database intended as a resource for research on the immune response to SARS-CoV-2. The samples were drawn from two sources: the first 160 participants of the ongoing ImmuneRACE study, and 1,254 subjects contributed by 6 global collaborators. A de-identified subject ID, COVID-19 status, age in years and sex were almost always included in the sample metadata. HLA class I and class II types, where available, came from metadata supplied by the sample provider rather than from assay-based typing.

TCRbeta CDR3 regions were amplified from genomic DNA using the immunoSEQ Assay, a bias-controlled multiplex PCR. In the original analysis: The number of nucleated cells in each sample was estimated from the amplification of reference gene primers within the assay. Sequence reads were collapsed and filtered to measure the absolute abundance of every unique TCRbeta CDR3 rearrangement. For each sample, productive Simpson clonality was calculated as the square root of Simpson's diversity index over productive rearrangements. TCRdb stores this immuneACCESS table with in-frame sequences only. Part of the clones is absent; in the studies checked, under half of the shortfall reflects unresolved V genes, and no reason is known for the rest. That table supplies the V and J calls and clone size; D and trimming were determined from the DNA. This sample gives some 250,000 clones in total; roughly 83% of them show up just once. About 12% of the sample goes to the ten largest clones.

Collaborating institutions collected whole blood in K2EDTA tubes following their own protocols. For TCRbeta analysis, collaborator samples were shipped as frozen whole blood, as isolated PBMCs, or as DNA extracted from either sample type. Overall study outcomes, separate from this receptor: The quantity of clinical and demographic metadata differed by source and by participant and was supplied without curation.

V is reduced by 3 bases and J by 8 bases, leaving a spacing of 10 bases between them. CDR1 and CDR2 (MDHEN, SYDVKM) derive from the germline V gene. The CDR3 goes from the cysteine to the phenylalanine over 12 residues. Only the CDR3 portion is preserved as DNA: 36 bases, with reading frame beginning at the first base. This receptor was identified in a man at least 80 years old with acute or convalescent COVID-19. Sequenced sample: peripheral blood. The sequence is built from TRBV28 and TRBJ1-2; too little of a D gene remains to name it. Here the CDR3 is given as CASSFLQAGYTF. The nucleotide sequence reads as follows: TGTGCCAGCAGTTTCCTCCAGGCCGGCTACACCTTC.